This T cell receptor beta chain was retrieved from a study of blood T cells in healthy people across ages. The germline CDR1 and CDR2 sequences are MDHEN and SYDVKM. Trimming took 2 bases from V and 0 from J, leaving 11 bases between them. CDR3 length: 16 residues. Study conclusions and caveats: Diversity was estimated from one million T cells, and these estimates were considered underestimates. Both higher diversity and more naive CD4+ cells marked long-lived donors when set against aged donors.

This clonotype has more than one count but fewer than ten. Its antigen remains unidentified. Every sample yielded at least 6 million isolated PBMCs. A J-beta primer mix and a sample-barcoded 5' primer were used in a second PCR of roughly 6 to 11 cycles. Each cDNA molecule was tagged by a template-switch adaptor with 12 random nucleotides. TCRdb used MiXCR to reprocess the 5' RACE reads, holding one entry per CDR3 protein. The profile shows 700,000 or so distinct CDR3 sequences, 22% of them singletons. The source is a man aged 70-80 years in good health. The sequenced material came from blood. The J gene is TRBJ1-5, the V gene TRBV28, with D possibly being TRBD1 (5 bases). DNA of the CDR3: TGTGCCAGCAGTTTAATAAGGCAGGGTAGCAATCAGCCCCAGCATTTT. This sequence encodes CASSLIRQGSNQPQHF.